A single sample is the source of the 17 T cell receptor beta chains below, sequenced in a study of T cell changes during pregnancy in multiple sclerosis. Some clones are missing from TCRdb's copy, which holds only in-frame ones; the method was immunoSEQ multiplex PCR. The data hold 85,000 to 120,000 clones, with under 95% observed a single time. The material sequenced was peripheral blood, taken before pregnancy. The receptor set was obtained from a female donor with multiple sclerosis, enrolled in a pregnancy study.

The chain combines TRBV18 with TRBJ2-3; 7 nucleotides agree with TRBD2. Germline assignment: CDR1 KGHSH and CDR2 LQKENI. V shed 5 bases and J 0 bases; nucleotides not matched to a gene: 5. This CDR3 contains 15 residues. The CDR3 coding sequence is TGTGCCAGCTCAACATTTAGCGGGAGCACAGATACGCAGTATTTT. Encoded protein: CASSTFSGSTDTQYF.

V and J are TRBV9 and TRBJ1-1; D gene unclear. CDR1 and CDR2 from the germline V gene are SGDLS and YYNGEE. V dropped 4 bases and J dropped 3 bases, with 10 bases sitting between them. CDR3 length: 13 amino acids. This CDR3 reads CASSLGSDTEAFF. The DNA of the CDR3 is TGTGCCAGCAGCCTCGGCAGCGACACTGAAGCTTTCTTT. Supplemented by reference TRBV9 and TRBJ1-1, the full variable domain reads DSGVTQTPKHLITATGQRVTLRCSPRSGDLSVYWYQQSLDQGLQFLIQYYNGEERAKGNILERFSAQQFPDLHSELNLSSLELGDSALYFCASSLGSDTEAFFGQGTRLTVV.

The chain has TRBV5-6 and TRBJ1-5; a possible D gene is TRBD1 (6 bases). Deletions cut 4 bases from V and 7 bases from J, with 12 bases between. The CDR3 runs to 13 residues. Per the germline V gene, CDR1 is SGHDT and CDR2 is YYEEEE. CDR3 DNA: TGTGCCAGCAGCGGCCAGGGGATGCAGCCCCAGCATTTT. It encodes CASSGQGMQPQHF.

The chain links TRBV5-1 to TRBJ2-1, with 9 bases identical to TRBD1. Germline V gene data show CDR1 as SGHRS and CDR2 as YFSETQ. There are 17 residues in the CDR3. J lost 7 bases, V lost 2 bases, and 13 bases had no gene match. The CDR3 nucleotides are TGCGCCAGCAGCTTAGAGGGGACAGGGTATTTTGGGAATGAGCAGTTCTTC. This sequence encodes CASSLEGTGYFGNEQFF. Complete variable domain (other parts from reference TRBV5-1 and TRBJ2-1): KAGVTQTPRYLIKTRGQQVTLSCSPISGHRSVSWYQQTPGQGLQFLFEYFSETQRNKGNFPGRFSGRQFSNSRSEMNVSTLELGDSALYLCASSLEGTGYFGNEQFFGPGTRLTVL.

The rearrangement joins TRBV2 to TRBJ2-1; D possibly corresponds to TRBD2 (6 bases). V was trimmed by 6 bases and J by 8 bases, leaving 23 bases between them. This CDR3 comprises 16 residues. CDR1 SNHLY and CDR2 FYNNEI come from the germline V gene. CDR3 coding DNA: TGTGCCAGCAGCCTGACGGTCTTCGGGAGTAGCGATGAGCAGTTCTTC. Translating it yields CASSLTVFGSSDEQFF. The full variable domain, rest sourced from reference TRBV2 and TRBJ2-1, is EPEVTQTPSHQVTQMGQEVILRCVPISNHLYFYWYRQILGQKVEFLVSFYNNEISEKSEIFDDQFSVERPDGSNFTLKIRSTKLEDSAMYFCASSLTVFGSSDEQFFGPGTRLTVL.

This clone occurred a few times. V is TRBV7-9 and J is TRBJ1-5, with D hard to call. CDR3 length equals 14 residues. Germline values: CDR1 SEHNR, CDR2 FQNEAQ (reference sequence). V lost 1 base, J lost 5 bases, and 9 bases lay in between. The CDR3 DNA follows: TGTGCCAGCAGCTTAGGCTCGGGTTATCAGCCCCAGCATTTT. This translates into CASSLGSGYQPQHF.

The chain is built from TRBV5-1 and TRBJ2-3; the D gene is possibly TRBD2 (5 bases). Germline CDR1 and CDR2: SGHRS and YFSETQ. The CDR3 contains 16 residues. V was clipped by 0 bases and J by 2 bases, with 13 bases between them. CDR3 amino acids: CASSLALARDTDTQYF. The CDR3 DNA sequence: TGCGCCAGCAGCTTGGCCCTAGCTAGGGACACAGATACGCAGTATTTT.

V gene TRBV5-4 combines with J gene TRBJ2-2; a weak D match, TRBD2 (7 bases). The V gene lost 4 bases and the J gene lost 2 bases, with 15 bases spanning the gap. CDR1 and CDR2 (germline): SGHNT, YYREEE (reference sequence). This CDR3 is built from 16 residues. The CDR3 bases are TGTGCCAGCAGCCTCGGGGGGCCCCTTAACACCGGGGAGCTGTTTTTT. It yields the protein CASSLGGPLNTGELFF.

The rearrangement uses TRBV19 and TRBJ2-7; maybe TRBD2 (6 bases). There are 14 residues in the CDR3. CDR1 and CDR2 (germline): LNHDA, SQIVND (reference sequence). V was clipped by 2 bases and J by 5 bases, with 13 bases between them. Here the CDR3 reads CASSISGSPNEQYF. CDR3 in DNA: TGTGCCAGTAGTATATCCGGGAGCCCCAACGAGCAGTACTTC.

The rearrangement uses TRBV6-5 and TRBJ2-7; 8 bases agree with TRBD1. V was clipped by 0 bases and J by 2 bases; unmatched bases: 6. Germline lookup yields CDR1 MNHEY and CDR2 SVGAGI. This CDR3 has 16 amino acids. DNA for the CDR3: TGTGCCAGCAGTTACTCGGGACAGGCCATACCCTACGAGCAGTACTTC. Encoded protein: CASSYSGQAIPYEQYF.

The V gene is TRBV7-2, the J gene TRBJ1-5, with D hard to call. The CDR3 runs to 15 residues. Germline CDR1 is SGHTA and CDR2 is FQGNSA. The ends were cut back, 5 bases at V and 6 bases at J, with 17 bases in the middle. The CDR3 here is CASSPPGSGGQPQHF. The CDR3 nucleotides are TGTGCCAGCAGCCCACCCGGGAGTGGAGGTCAGCCCCAGCATTTT.

The V and J genes are TRBV6-6 and TRBJ1-5; the D gene is possibly TRBD1 (5 bases). V lost 8 bases to trimming and J lost 4 bases, with 12 bases between them. The CDR3 is 13 residues long. Germline CDR1 is MNHNY and CDR2 is SVGAGI (reference sequence). For the CDR3, the DNA is TGTGCCAGCTCGTTGGCAGGGAATCAGCCCCAGCATTTT. It is translated as CASSLAGNQPQHF.

This clone was recorded only once. The chain links TRBV27 to TRBJ2-4; 9 bases match TRBD1. Germline V CDR1 and CDR2: MNHEY, SMNVEV (reference sequence). Trimming took 3 bases from V and 1 from J; bases not matched to a gene: 13. The CDR3 covers 19 residues. This chain's CDR3 is CASSFRGTGSGSAKNIQYF. The CDR3 DNA sequence: TGTGCCAGCAGTTTCCGGGGGACAGGGAGCGGGTCGGCCAAAAACATTCAGTACTTC.

The chain joins TRBV5-1 to TRBJ2-2, with 9 bases fitting TRBD1. Germline lookup yields CDR1 SGHRS and CDR2 YFSETQ. Losses at the gene ends were 3 bases for V and 1 base for J; bases not matched to a gene: 7. The CDR3 extends over 17 amino acids. CDR3 in amino acids: CASSYRTGEKNTGELFF. CDR3 DNA: TGCGCCAGCAGCTACCGGACAGGGGAGAAGAACACCGGGGAGCTGTTTTTT.

The V and J genes are TRBV4-1 and TRBJ1-3, with D unclear. V lost 0 bases and J 1 base, leaving 7 bases between the germline ends. The CDR3 is made up of 15 amino acids. Germline CDR1 MGHRA, CDR2 YSYEKL. The CDR3 reads CASSQDWASGNTIYF. DNA of the CDR3: TGCGCCAGCAGCCAAGATTGGGCTTCTGGAAACACCATATATTTT.

The genes are TRBV6-5 and TRBJ2-2, with TRBD2 as a possible D gene (6 bases). V was trimmed by 2 bases and J by 4 bases, leaving 8 bases between them. CDR1 is MNHEY and CDR2 is SVGAGI in the germline V gene. There are 14 residues in the CDR3. CDR3 amino acids: CASSYTEGTGELFF. The CDR3 DNA is TGTGCCAGCAGTTACACGGAGGGCACCGGGGAGCTGTTTTTT.

The chain has TRBV5-4 and TRBJ1-2, with 8 bases that match TRBD1. This CDR3 is built from 15 residues. The trim removed 4 bases at V and 5 bases at J, leaving 10 bases unmatched. Germline CDR1 SGHNT, CDR2 YYREEE (reference sequence). CDR3 sequence reads: CASSMRTGSLYGYTF. The CDR3 DNA follows: TGTGCCAGCAGCATGCGGACAGGGTCCCTGTATGGCTACACCTTC.